These T cell receptor beta chains were read from a single sample in a study of shared clonotypes between healthy human individuals. The repertoire was sequenced with immunoSEQ multiplex PCR; TCRdb's copy has only in-frame clones and lacks some. Found here are around 510,000 clones, about 96% of them singletons; the top ten hold 0.055% to 0.075%. Sample: naive CD4+ T cells sorted from blood. These receptors were collected from a woman in her 30s in good health. Both conserved end residues are part of each CDR3. The order of the fields is clone size, D gene, J gene, V gene, CDR3 DNA, CDR3 protein. The D gene is left open where the match is weak. Not all rows give a size; the values are once, few, many and, for expanded clones, a class.

clone size: -; D gene: -; J gene: TRBJ2-7; V gene: TRBV28; CDR3 DNA: TGTGCCAGCAGTTCCGCCGGGGACCTCTACGAGCAGTACTTC; CDR3 protein: CASSSAGDLYEQYF
clone size: -; D gene: -; J gene: TRBJ1-1; V gene: TRBV7-9; CDR3 DNA: TGTGCCAGCAGCTTGGACAGCATGAACACTGAAGCTTTCTTT; CDR3 protein: CASSLDSMNTEAFF
clone size: -; D gene: TRBD2; J gene: TRBJ2-1; V gene: TRBV5-1; CDR3 DNA: TGCGCCTCTACGGCGGTAGCGGGAGATTACAATGAGCAGTTCTTC; CDR3 protein: CASTAVAGDYNEQFF
clone size: -; D gene: TRBD1; J gene: TRBJ1-5; V gene: TRBV28; CDR3 DNA: TGTGCCAGCAGCGTCCGCGACAGGGGTCAGCCCCAGCATTTT; CDR3 protein: CASSVRDRGQPQHF
clone size: -; D gene: -; J gene: TRBJ2-1; V gene: TRBV7-2; CDR3 DNA: TGTGCCAGCAGCTTGTCTGTGGCCACCTACAATGAGCAGTTCTTC; CDR3 protein: CASSLSVATYNEQFF
clone size: -; D gene: -; J gene: TRBJ1-2; V gene: TRBV7-2; CDR3 DNA: TGTGCCAGCAGCTTAGGGGGAATGGGGGCCTATGGCTACACCTTC; CDR3 protein: CASSLGGMGAYGYTF
clone size: -; D gene: -; J gene: TRBJ1-2; V gene: TRBV10-3; CDR3 DNA: TGTGCCATCAGTGATGAGGGGCAAGGCTATGGCTACACCTTC; CDR3 protein: CAISDEGQGYGYTF
clone size: -; D gene: -; J gene: TRBJ2-2; V gene: TRBV9; CDR3 DNA: TGTGCCAGCAGCGCCCCCGGACTACAGAACACCGGGGAGCTGTTTTTT; CDR3 protein: CASSAPGLQNTGELFF
clone size: once; D gene: -; J gene: TRBJ1-3; V gene: TRBV5-1; CDR3 DNA: TGCGCCAGCAGCTTCACACGGGACTTCGGGGACACCATATATTTT; CDR3 protein: CASSFTRDFGDTIYF
clone size: -; D gene: -; J gene: TRBJ1-4; V gene: TRBV10-2; CDR3 DNA: TGCGCCAGCAGTGCCCCGGACAGCCGTAATGAAAAACTGTTTTTT; CDR3 protein: CASSAPDSRNEKLFF
clone size: -; D gene: TRBD1; J gene: TRBJ2-2; V gene: TRBV6-4; CDR3 DNA: TGTGCCAGCAGTCGACAGGGGGCCGGGGAGCTGTTTTTT; CDR3 protein: CASSRQGAGELFF
clone size: -; D gene: TRBD1; J gene: TRBJ1-5; V gene: TRBV5-1; CDR3 DNA: TGCGCCAGCAGCTTGGGGACAGGAGGGAATCAGCCCCAGCATTTT; CDR3 protein: CASSLGTGGNQPQHF
clone size: -; D gene: TRBD2; J gene: TRBJ2-1; V gene: TRBV7-9; CDR3 DNA: TGTGCCAGTCGGGGCGGGAGAACCTACAATGAGCAGTTCTTC; CDR3 protein: CASRGGRTYNEQFF
clone size: -; D gene: -; J gene: TRBJ2-7; V gene: TRBV6-1; CDR3 DNA: TGTGCCAGCAGTGAAGCGCACCGGACAGAGTCCTACGAGCAGTACTTC; CDR3 protein: CASSEAHRTESYEQYF
clone size: -; D gene: -; J gene: TRBJ1-3; V gene: TRBV30; CDR3 DNA: TGTGCCTGGAGTCTTTCGCGAGCCTCTGGAAACACCATATATTTT; CDR3 protein: CAWSLSRASGNTIYF
clone size: -; D gene: TRBD2; J gene: TRBJ2-1; V gene: TRBV7-2; CDR3 DNA: TGTGCCAGCAGCTTAGACTCACTAGCGCACGCCCGAGGTGAGCAGTTCTTC; CDR3 protein: CASSLDSLAHARGEQFF
clone size: -; D gene: TRBD1; J gene: TRBJ2-2; V gene: TRBV23-1; CDR3 DNA: TGCGCCAGCAGTCAATTCAACCGGGACAGGGGGGTTCCCGGGGAGCTGTTTTTT; CDR3 protein: CASSQFNRDRGVPGELFF
clone size: -; D gene: TRBD2; J gene: TRBJ2-2; V gene: TRBV9; CDR3 DNA: TGTGCCAGCAGCGTAGAGGTTAGCGGGAAGGGACACACCGGGGAGCTGTTTTTT; CDR3 protein: CASSVEVSGKGHTGELFF
clone size: -; D gene: TRBD2; J gene: TRBJ2-1; V gene: TRBV5-4; CDR3 DNA: TGTGCCAGCAGCTTGGGTAGTAGCGGGTCCTACAATGAGCAGTTCTTC; CDR3 protein: CASSLGSSGSYNEQFF
clone size: -; D gene: -; J gene: TRBJ2-5; V gene: TRBV28; CDR3 DNA: TGTGCCAGCACCCCCGGGGATTTGGAGACCCAGTACTTC; CDR3 protein: CASTPGDLETQYF
clone size: -; D gene: TRBD2; J gene: TRBJ2-1; V gene: TRBV27; CDR3 DNA: TGTGCCAGCAGGGCCGGGACTACTTTCAACAATGAGCAGTTCTTC; CDR3 protein: CASRAGTTFNNEQFF
clone size: -; D gene: -; J gene: TRBJ1-1; V gene: TRBV27; CDR3 DNA: TGTGCCAGCAGTTTAGTCACAGGGCCAGGGGTTCAGAACACTGAAGCTTTCTTT; CDR3 protein: CASSLVTGPGVQNTEAFF
clone size: -; D gene: -; J gene: TRBJ2-3; V gene: TRBV7-9; CDR3 DNA: TGTGCCACCACCTTAGGGGGCACAGATACGCAGTATTTT; CDR3 protein: CATTLGGTDTQYF
clone size: -; D gene: -; J gene: TRBJ1-2; V gene: TRBV30; CDR3 DNA: TGTGCCTGGAGTGACAGACATAACTATGGCTACACCTTC; CDR3 protein: CAWSDRHNYGYTF
clone size: -; D gene: -; J gene: TRBJ1-5; V gene: TRBV28; CDR3 DNA: TGTGCCAGCAGCACAGATGGCAATCAGCCCCAGCATTTT; CDR3 protein: CASSTDGNQPQHF
clone size: -; D gene: TRBD1; J gene: TRBJ1-2; V gene: TRBV5-6; CDR3 DNA: TGTGCCAGCAGCTTCGGACAGGGGGCTGGAGGTGGCTACACCTTC; CDR3 protein: CASSFGQGAGGGYTF
clone size: -; D gene: TRBD1; J gene: TRBJ2-5; V gene: TRBV9; CDR3 DNA: TGTGCCAGCAGCCCGGGACAGCCCCCCGGGACCCAGTACTTC; CDR3 protein: CASSPGQPPGTQYF
clone size: -; D gene: -; J gene: TRBJ2-1; V gene: TRBV28; CDR3 DNA: TGTGCCAGCACCGACCCGGGACCCCAGGGGCATGAGCAGTTCTTC; CDR3 protein: CASTDPGPQGHEQFF
clone size: -; D gene: TRBD1; J gene: TRBJ1-4; V gene: TRBV5-1; CDR3 DNA: TGCGCCAGCAGCGGACGGACAGGGAACAATGAAAAACTGTTTTTT; CDR3 protein: CASSGRTGNNEKLFF
clone size: -; D gene: TRBD1; J gene: TRBJ2-5; V gene: TRBV6-4; CDR3 DNA: TGTGCCAGCAGTGACAATAGACAGGGGGTCATCCAAGAGACCCAGTACTTC; CDR3 protein: CASSDNRQGVIQETQYF
clone size: -; D gene: TRBD2; J gene: TRBJ2-1; V gene: TRBV4-2; CDR3 DNA: TGTGCCAGCAGCCACATTAGTCCGGGACTAGCGAATGAGCAGTTCTTC; CDR3 protein: CASSHISPGLANEQFF
clone size: -; D gene: TRBD2; J gene: TRBJ2-3; V gene: TRBV28; CDR3 DNA: TGTGCCAGCAGTACCCTAGGACTAGCGGGAGGGCCTCCAACAGATACGCAGTATTTT; CDR3 protein: CASSTLGLAGGPPTDTQYF
clone size: -; D gene: TRBD1; J gene: TRBJ1-3; V gene: TRBV9; CDR3 DNA: TGTGCCAGCAGCGTCGGACAGGGTGCCTACTCTGGAAACACCATATATTTT; CDR3 protein: CASSVGQGAYSGNTIYF
clone size: -; D gene: -; J gene: TRBJ2-7; V gene: TRBV28; CDR3 DNA: TGTGCCAGCGCGAACAACCCATCTTACGAGCAGTACTTC; CDR3 protein: CASANNPSYEQYF
clone size: -; D gene: -; J gene: TRBJ2-2; V gene: TRBV10-3; CDR3 DNA: TGTGCCATCCCTAAAGGGCTCGCGAACACCGGGGAGCTGTTTTTT; CDR3 protein: CAIPKGLANTGELFF
clone size: once; D gene: TRBD1; J gene: TRBJ1-4; V gene: TRBV7-2; CDR3 DNA: TGTGCCAGCAGTCGCCGGGACAGCCTTTCTCAGGGGCTGTTTTTT; CDR3 protein: CASSRRDSLSQGLFF
clone size: -; D gene: TRBD1; J gene: TRBJ2-3; V gene: TRBV14; CDR3 DNA: TGTGCCAGCAGCCCCCTACGACAGGGGGTAAGGACAGATACGCAGTATTTT; CDR3 protein: CASSPLRQGVRTDTQYF